The clone carrying this T cell receptor beta chain has more than one count but fewer than ten. Its antigen is unidentified. The data stem from a study of T cells in Graves' hyperthyroidism and ophthalmopathy. Per germline, CDR1 SGHAT and CDR2 FQNNGV. V lost 6 bases to trimming and J lost 2 bases, with 16 bases between them. The CDR3 is 15 amino acids. TCR beta CDR3 regions were amplified from RNA. A set of HTBI primers served as the primers for a first-round RT-PCR of the TCR CDR3. Using its own MiXCR run on the multiplex PCR reads, TCRdb lists one record per CDR3 protein. The sample has hundreds of thousands of distinct CDR3 sequences; roughly 16% are singletons. Broader study findings: With a median lead of 6.5 months before onset, the model predicted ophthalmopathy. A model built on 13 V-J features separated ophthalmopathy from stable hyperthyroidism. In the blood, most expanded thyroid clonotypes above 0.001 appeared as well.

The chain employs TRBV11-2 and TRBJ2-5; D might be TRBD1 or TRBD2, each matching 7 bases. The receptor was derived from a woman aged 35 to 49 with Graves' ophthalmopathy. The sample consisted of blood. The CDR3 region is CASRRTQGGQETQYF. The CDR3 DNA is TGTGCCAGCAGGCGAACCCAGGGGGGGCAAGAGACCCAGTACTTC.